Listed here are 3 T cell receptor beta chains from one sample, sequenced in a study of T cells in Graves' hyperthyroidism and ophthalmopathy. Amplification targeted TCR beta CDR3 regions from RNA transcripts. The HTBI primer set was used in a first-round RT-PCR of the TCR CDR3. TCRdb re-analysed the multiplex PCR reads in MiXCR, keeping a single row per CDR3 protein. The sample carries 550,000 to 700,000 distinct CDR3 sequences, 46% recorded once. Sequenced material: peripheral blood or thyroid tissue (not recorded which). These receptors all stem from an adult woman with Graves' disease, either hyperthyroidism or ophthalmopathy (not recorded which).

The rearrangement uses TRBV2 and TRBJ2-7, with 7 bases identical to TRBD2. The J call is uncertain, as TRBJ2-1 better fits the DNA end. The CDR3 contains 12 residues. The germline V gene encodes CDR1 SNHLY and CDR2 FYNNEI. The CDR3 reads CASKGRADEQFF. In DNA form, the CDR3 reads TGTGCCAGCAAAGGGAGGGCGGATGAGCAGTTCTTC.

This clonotype has a count of ten or more. The germline gene is not matched at one end of the junction; a read error may be the cause. The CDR3 spells CATSRETWAAGGEF. CDR3 in DNA: TGTGCCACCAGCAGAGAGACTTGGGCGGCGGGAGGCGAATTC. This rearrangement joins TRBV15 to TRBJ2-7; TRBD2 agrees at 8 bases. This CDR3 has 14 amino acids. Germline values: CDR1 LNHNV, CDR2 YYDKDF (reference sequence).

This clonotype has a single count. The V call is TRBV9, the J call TRBJ2-2; D may be TRBD1 (5 bases). Trimming took off 2 bases at V and 3 bases at J, with 17 bases between the two ends. The CDR3 covers 17 residues. In germline, CDR1 is SGDLS, CDR2 YYNGEE. Here the CDR3 DNA reads TGTGCCAGCAGCGTTGAAAGGGGCCGTGGGGACACCGGGGAGCTGTTTTTT. It codes for CASSVERGRGDTGELFF.